The clone carrying this T cell receptor beta chain was counted at least ten times. What it binds is unknown. RNA transcripts provided the source from which TCR beta CDR3 regions were amplified. HTBI primers drove first-round RT-PCR of the TCR CDR3. Via MiXCR, TCRdb re-called the multiplex PCR reads, giving one row per CDR3 protein. The sample holds 280,000 or so distinct CDR3 sequences; under 30% are singletons and the top ten take about a quarter. The entry originates in a study of T cells in Graves' hyperthyroidism and ophthalmopathy. Overall study context: Specimen type is peripheral blood, collected at initial diagnosis prior to any treatment.

General study points: Model predictions of ophthalmopathy came a median around 6.5 months before onset.

Hyperthyroidism had been newly diagnosed in patients aged 18 to 65, and its duration was under 2 months. In making diagnoses, clinical symptoms, serum thyroxine and TRAb, thyroid ultrasound and orbital computed tomography were all used. Germline CDR1 is LNHDA and CDR2 is SQIVND (reference sequence). CDR3 length: 16 amino acids. J gave up 3 bases and V 6 bases, and 14 bases lay outside the gene matches. The chain has TRBV19 and TRBJ2-7, with 7 bases identical to TRBD1. The sample was blood. This receptor was identified in a middle-aged man with Graves' hyperthyroidism that later progressed to Graves' ophthalmopathy. CDR3 protein: CASSTSGGLGSYEQYF. CDR3 nucleotides: TGTGCCAGTAGCACCTCAGGGGGTCTTGGAAGCTACGAGCAGTACTTC.